The 15 T cell receptor beta chains below come from one sample, sequenced in a study of T cell repertoires in aging, cancer and after chemotherapy. Amplification of TCR beta used genomic DNA extracted from peripheral blood. A mixed TRB-A/B primer pool amplified rearranged TRB by multiplex touch-down PCR. Each CDR3 protein gets one entry after TCRdb re-called the multiplex PCR reads with MiXCR. The table has 550 to 750 distinct CDR3 sequences, approximately 86% seen once; the top ten hold 26%. The specimen sequenced was blood. The receptors originated from a human donor with a solid tumor.

The chain uses TRBV6-5 and TRBJ2-7; D gene unclear. The CDR3 extends over 13 amino acids. V lost 6 bases and J 7 bases, leaving 16 bases between the germline ends. CDR1 and CDR2 (germline): MNHEY, SVGAGI. The CDR3 sequence is CASSMSGLGEQYF. Written as DNA, the CDR3 is TGTGCCAGCAGCATGAGTGGCCTCGGGGAGCAGTACTTC.

V usage is TRBV4-1 and J usage is TRBJ2-5; tentatively, D is TRBD2 (6 bases). Germline values: CDR1 MGHRA, CDR2 YSYEKL. Trimming stripped 3 bases from V and 2 bases from J, with 13 bases between. This CDR3 contains 15 residues. The CDR3 DNA sequence: TGCGCCAGCAGCCATCCGCTCGGGGGTCAAGAGACCCAGTACTTC. This gives the protein CASSHPLGGQETQYF.

The chain joins TRBV6-2 or TRBV6-3 to TRBJ2-3; the match to TRBD1 covers 9 bases. CDR1 and CDR2 (germline): MNHEY, SVGEGT. The V segment lost 2 bases and the J segment 6 bases; nucleotides outside the gene matches: 6. This CDR3 region has 15 residues. In DNA form, the CDR3 reads TGTGCCAGCAGTTACCTCGGACAGGGGAGCGATACGCAGTATTTT. The encoded protein is CASSYLGQGSDTQYF.

This chain links TRBV18 with TRBJ2-1; D gene ambiguous. Germline V gene data show CDR1 as KGHSH and CDR2 as LQKENI. The CDR3 spans 14 residues. The V end lost 3 bases, the J end lost 6 bases, and 12 bases lay between the germline ends. CDR3 nucleotides: TGTGCCAGCTCACCGGGGATTAATCCCAATGAGCAGTTCTTC. Encoded protein: CASSPGINPNEQFF. Combining the CDR3 with reference TRBV18 and TRBJ2-1 gives the whole variable domain NAGVMQNPRHLVRRRGQEARLRCSPMKGHSHVYWYRQLPEEGLKFMVYLQKENIIDESGMPKERFSAEFPKEGPSILRIQQVVRGDSAAYFCASSPGINPNEQFFGPGTRLTVL.

The V gene is TRBV12-3 or TRBV12-4, the J gene TRBJ2-3; D gene ambiguous. The CDR3 has 15 residues. V was shortened by 3 bases and J by 2 bases, with 12 bases between the two germline ends. The CDR3: CASSLAPLLTDTQYF. CDR3 DNA sequence: TGTGCCAGCAGTTTGGCCCCCCTACTCACAGATACGCAGTATTTT.

The chain is built from TRBV21-1 and TRBJ2-5; the table's D call TRBD1 went unverified against the DNA. TRBV21-1 is recorded as a pseudogene. The CDR3 has 14 amino acids. As DNA, the CDR3 is TGTGCCAGCAGCAAGAGACAGGGGTTAGAGACCCAGTACTTC. Encoded protein: CASSKRQGLETQYF.

This rearrangement joins TRBV15 to TRBJ2-7; perhaps TRBD2 as D (5 bases). Germline V CDR1 and CDR2: LNHNV, YYDKDF (reference sequence). This CDR3 contains 21 residues. Deletions cut 5 bases from V and 3 bases from J, with 35 bases between. The DNA of the CDR3 is TGTGCCACCAGCCAGACGATCGGACGGAGGAATGAGGATGGGTTGGGCTACGAGCAGTACTTC. Translated: CATSQTIGRRNEDGLGYEQYF.

Regarding this clonotype: A junction boundary mismatches the germline segment, possibly from a read error. The rearrangement uses TRBV12-3 or TRBV12-4 and TRBJ1-1; D is ambiguous. The CDR3 is made up of 13 amino acids. The CDR3 DNA sequence: TGTGCCAGCAGCTTAGGAAGGAACACTGAAGCTTTCTTT. Protein product: CASSLGRNTEAFF.

The chain combines TRBV6-2 or TRBV6-3 with TRBJ1-1; tentatively, D is TRBD1 (6 bases). This CDR3 comprises 14 residues. Germline CDR1 is MNHEY and CDR2 is SVGEGT. Trimming shortened V by 5 bases and J by 9 bases, and 19 bases separated the two germline ends. CDR3 amino acids: CASSDDRKGLKAFF. CDR3 bases: TGTGCCAGCAGTGACGACAGGAAGGGGCTCAAAGCTTTCTTT.

This clonotype was observed once. V gene TRBV6-5 combines with J gene TRBJ2-7; a weak D match, TRBD2 (5 bases). The CDR3 covers 14 residues. Per germline, CDR1 MNHEY and CDR2 SVGAGI. V shed 2 bases and J shed 5 bases, with 13 bases lying between them. The CDR3 region has the DNA TGTGCCAGCAGTTACCGGGCGGGTGGAGACGAGCAGTACTTC. As protein: CASSYRAGGDEQYF.

The CDR3 loop is CASSLWQGQDTQYF. The CDR3 bases are TGTGCCAGCAGTTTGTGGCAGGGGCAAGATACGCAGTATTTT. The chain couples TRBV27 to TRBJ2-3, with TRBD1 as a possible D gene (6 bases). The V and J ends lost 3 bases and 5 bases respectively, with 12 bases between them. Germline assignment: CDR1 MNHEY and CDR2 SMNVEV (reference sequence). The CDR3 runs to 14 residues.

The chain uses TRBV19 and TRBJ2-1; 9 bases are a match to TRBD2. This CDR3 is built from 16 residues. The germline V gene encodes CDR1 LNHDA and CDR2 SQIVND (reference sequence). V shed 5 bases, J shed 9 bases, and the junction held 14 bases outside the gene matches. The CDR3 protein is CASSPSARAGGGEQFF. In nucleotides, the CDR3 is TGTGCCAGTAGTCCCAGTGCTCGAGCGGGAGGCGGTGAGCAGTTCTTC.

The chain is built from TRBV15 and TRBJ2-1; 8 nucleotides agree with TRBD2. Trimming cost V 11 bases and J 5 bases; bases outside gene matches: 11. This CDR3 comprises 14 residues. Germline loops: CDR1 LNHNV, CDR2 YYDKDF (reference sequence). The DNA of the CDR3 is TGTGCCCCGGGGGGGCTAGCGGGCGACAATGAGCAGTTCTTC. This sequence encodes CAPGGLAGDNEQFF.

This chain connects TRBV19 to TRBJ1-1; tentative D call: TRBD1 (6 bases). The V end lost 9 bases, the J end lost 1 base, and 12 bases lay between the germline ends. In germline, CDR1 is LNHDA, CDR2 SQIVND (reference sequence). This CDR3 is built from 13 residues. CDR3: CASEQGQNTEAFF. The CDR3 nucleotides read TGTGCCAGCGAACAGGGACAGAACACTGAAGCTTTCTTT.

The rearrangement joins TRBV7-2 to TRBJ2-7, with 10 bases lining up with TRBD1. This CDR3 spans 16 amino acids. With 0 bases clipped from V and 1 base from J, the junction kept 3 bases outside the gene matches. Germline loops: CDR1 SGHTA, CDR2 FQGNSA. CDR3 amino acids: CASSLATGGASYEQYF. CDR3 DNA sequence: TGTGCCAGCAGCTTAGCGACAGGGGGCGCGTCCTACGAGCAGTACTTC.